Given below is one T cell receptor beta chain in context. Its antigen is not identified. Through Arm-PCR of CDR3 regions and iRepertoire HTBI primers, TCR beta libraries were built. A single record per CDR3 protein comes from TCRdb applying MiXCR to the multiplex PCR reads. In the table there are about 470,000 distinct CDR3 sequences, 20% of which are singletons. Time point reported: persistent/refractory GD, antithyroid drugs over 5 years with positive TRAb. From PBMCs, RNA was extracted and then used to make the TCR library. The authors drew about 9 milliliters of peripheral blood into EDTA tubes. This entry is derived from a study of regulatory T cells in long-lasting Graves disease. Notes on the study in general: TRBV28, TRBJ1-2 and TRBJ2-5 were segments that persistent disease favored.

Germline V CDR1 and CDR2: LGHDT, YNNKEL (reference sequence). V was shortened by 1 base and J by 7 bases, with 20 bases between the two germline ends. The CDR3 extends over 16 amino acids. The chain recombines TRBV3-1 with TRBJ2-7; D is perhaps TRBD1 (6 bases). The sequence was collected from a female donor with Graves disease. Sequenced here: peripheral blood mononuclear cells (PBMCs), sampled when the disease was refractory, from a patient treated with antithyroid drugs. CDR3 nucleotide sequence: TGTGCCAGCAGCCAAGGGACCGGGGATCCGAGGGGGGAGCAGTACTTC. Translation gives CASSQGTGDPRGEQYF.